What follows are 25 T cell receptor beta chains derived from one specimen sequenced in a study of cytomegalovirus exposure and HLA in healthy donors. Both 60 Vbeta primers and 13 Jbeta primers went into the PCR. The protocol was immunoSEQ multiplex PCR, while the TCRdb copy is restricted to in-frame clones and leaves out a portion. The sample includes 75,000 to 80,000 clones, about 78% of them seen just once. The specimen sequenced was PBMCs. The source is a male donor in good health and CMV-seronegative.

The rearrangement uses TRBV4-1 and TRBJ2-7; 7 bases are a match to TRBD2. CDR1 MGHRA and CDR2 YSYEKL come from the germline V gene. This CDR3 region has 14 residues. V trimming: 5 bases; J trimming: 0 bases; junction bases outside the gene matches: 4. The CDR3 spells CASSGLAVSYEQYF. For the CDR3, the DNA is TGCGCCAGCAGCGGGCTAGCGGTCTCCTACGAGCAGTACTTC.

The DNA for the CDR3 is TGTGCCAGCAGCGCAGGGTCAGGGCCCATTTTGCGGAAAAATGAAGCTTTCTTT. Its protein is CASSAGSGPILRKNEAFF. The J gene is TRBJ1-1, the V gene TRBV2; D is perhaps TRBD1 (5 bases). Germline V lookup: CDR1 SNHLY, CDR2 FYNNEI. The CDR3 spans 18 residues. The V and J ends lost 6 bases and 7 bases respectively, with 30 bases between them.

V gene TRBV6-5 combines with J gene TRBJ1-2, with 10 positions matching TRBD1. The CDR3 is 13 residues long. Losses at the gene ends were 5 bases for V and 7 bases for J; bases not matched to a gene: 4. Per the germline V gene, CDR1 is MNHEY and CDR2 is SVGAGI. DNA of the CDR3: TGTGCCAGCAGTCGGACAGGGGGGGGTGGCTACACCTTC. It specifies CASSRTGGGGYTF.

The rearrangement uses TRBV5-1 and TRBJ2-3, with 8 bases lining up with TRBD2. V lost 4 bases, J lost 6 bases, and 10 bases stayed unmatched. The CDR3 totals 15 residues. Germline V gene sequence: CDR1 SGHRS, CDR2 YFSETQ. Here the CDR3 DNA reads TGCGCCAGCAGCCTAAGGGATAGCGGGGATGATACGCAGTATTTT. As protein: CASSLRDSGDDTQYF.

This clone has more than one count but fewer than ten. The chain has TRBV10-2 and TRBJ2-2; 12 bases map to TRBD2. Trimming at V came to 8 bases and at J to 3 bases, leaving 10 bases not matched to a gene. This CDR3 spans 17 amino acids. Germline CDR1 reads WSHSY; CDR2 reads SAAADI. CDR3 in amino acids: CASFGLAGFFDTGELFF. The CDR3 coding sequence is TGCGCCAGCTTCGGACTAGCGGGGTTTTTCGACACCGGGGAGCTGTTTTTT.

The rearrangement links TRBV30 to TRBJ1-2; 12 bases map to TRBD1. Trimming cost V 5 bases and J 8 bases; bases outside gene matches: 9. The CDR3 is 14 amino acids. The germline V gene has CDR1 GTSNPN and CDR2 SVGIG (reference sequence). This chain's CDR3 is CAWGTGTGGLGYTF. CDR3 bases: TGTGCCTGGGGAACCGGGACAGGGGGCTTGGGCTACACCTTC.

The chain joins TRBV10-3 to TRBJ1-1; 7 bases are shared with TRBD1. Per the germline V gene, CDR1 is ENHRY and CDR2 is SYGVKD. Trimming cost V 3 bases and J 1 base; bases outside gene matches: 2. The CDR3 length is 14 residues. The CDR3 DNA reads TGTGCCATCAGTGAAGACAGGGAGAACACTGAAGCTTTCTTT. Its translation is CAISEDRENTEAFF.

The chain combines TRBV30 with TRBJ2-7; 7 bases line up with TRBD1. V lost 3 bases, J lost 9 bases, and 11 bases stayed unmatched. This CDR3 contains 13 residues. Germline V gene sequence: CDR1 GTSNPN, CDR2 SVGIG (reference sequence). CDR3 sequence reads: CAWSVVGPGGQYF. DNA of the CDR3: TGTGCCTGGAGCGTGGTGGGTCCAGGGGGGCAGTACTTC.

In nucleotides, the CDR3 is TGTGCCAGTAGTGGGGGCCTCTTCGCGAGCAATCAGCCCCAGCATTTT. Translation gives CASSGGLFASNQPQHF. V gene TRBV19 combines with J gene TRBJ1-5; possible D gene TRBD1, 6 bases. Per germline, CDR1 LNHDA and CDR2 SQIVND (reference sequence). Between the trimmed V and J ends, which lost 5 bases and 1 base, there was a span of 15 bases. This CDR3 is 16 amino acids long.

The rearrangement joins TRBV7-2 to TRBJ1-3; 7 bases fit TRBD1. From germline, CDR1 is SGHTA and CDR2 FQGNSA. The CDR3 runs to 14 residues. The V and J ends lost 4 bases and 2 bases, in that order; junction bases with no gene match: 2. DNA of the CDR3: TGTGCCAGCAGCTCAGGGACAGCTGGAAACACCATATATTTT. It is translated as CASSSGTAGNTIYF.

The chain links TRBV5-1 to TRBJ1-5; no clear D. The V and J ends lost 0 bases and 2 bases respectively, with 9 bases between them. This CDR3 comprises 15 residues. Germline-derived CDR1 and CDR2 are SGHRS and YFSETQ. In DNA, the CDR3 is TGCGCCAGCAGCTTGGATGGTGGAGGCAATCAGCCCCAGCATTTT. It encodes CASSLDGGGNQPQHF.

DNA for the CDR3: TGTGCCAGTAGTAGGACAGGGACCTACGAGCAGTACTTC. Translation gives CASSRTGTYEQYF. The V gene is TRBV19, the J gene TRBJ2-7, with 8 nucleotides matching TRBD1. The CDR3 extends over 13 amino acids. Germline CDR1 reads LNHDA; CDR2 reads SQIVND (reference sequence). V trimming: 4 bases; J trimming: 2 bases; junction bases outside the gene matches: 1.

The J gene is TRBJ2-3, the V gene TRBV7-9; D call uncertain. This CDR3 is built from 12 residues. V was clipped by 5 bases and J by 0 bases, with 3 bases between them. CDR1 and CDR2 from the germline V gene are SEHNR and FQNEAQ (reference sequence). The CDR3 loop reads CASSESTDTQYF. CDR3 sequence (DNA): TGTGCCAGCAGCGAGAGCACAGATACGCAGTATTTT.

The chain carries TRBV7-8 and TRBJ1-2; 7 bases align to TRBD1. Looked up from germline, CDR1 is SGHVS and CDR2 is FQNEAQ. Unmatched junction bases numbered 3, after V lost 6 bases and J lost 5 bases. The CDR3 spans 12 residues. CDR3 loop: CASSQGVYGYTF. The CDR3 DNA is TGTGCCAGCAGTCAGGGGGTGTATGGCTACACCTTC.

This chain uses TRBV6-6 with TRBJ2-1; 8 bases line up with TRBD1. Germline V CDR1 and CDR2: MNHNY, SVGAGI (reference sequence). The CDR3 has 15 amino acids. After removal of 0 bases from V and 2 bases from J, the junction contained 0 bases not matched to a gene. CDR3 coding DNA: TGTGCCAGCAGTTACTCGACAGGGGCCTACAATGAGCAGTTCTTC. This codes for CASSYSTGAYNEQFF.

The V call is TRBV2, the J call TRBJ1-1; 7 bases map to TRBD1. The germline V gene has CDR1 SNHLY and CDR2 FYNNEI. Losses at the gene ends were 10 bases for V and 1 base for J; bases not matched to a gene: 6. CDR3 size: 13 residues. The CDR3, as DNA: TGTGCCACTATGGGACAGTCGAACACTGAAGCTTTCTTT. Encoded protein: CATMGQSNTEAFF.

This chain connects TRBV19 to TRBJ1-2, with D perhaps TRBD1 (6 bases). Germline lookup yields CDR1 LNHDA and CDR2 SQIVND (reference sequence). The CDR3 runs to 15 residues. V was cut by 6 bases and J by 8 bases, with 22 bases left in between. The CDR3 protein is CASSALNQGPGGYTF. CDR3 sequence (DNA): TGTGCCAGTAGCGCTTTAAATCAGGGGCCCGGCGGCTACACCTTC.

V usage is TRBV6-1 and J usage is TRBJ1-1; the match to TRBD1 covers 9 bases. CDR1 is MNHNS, CDR2 SASEGT, per germline. With 2 bases clipped from V and 5 bases from J, the junction kept 12 bases outside the gene matches. This CDR3 is built from 17 residues. In nucleotides, the CDR3 is TGTGCCAGCAGTGAAAAGGTCGGGGACAGGGTCAGGACTGAAGCTTTCTTT. It translates to CASSEKVGDRVRTEAFF.

This clone was seen a handful of times. This chain joins TRBV7-2 and TRBJ1-6; tentative D call: TRBD1 (5 bases). Germline V gene data show CDR1 as SGHTA and CDR2 as FQGNSA. The CDR3 consists of 14 residues. Trimming shortened V by 3 bases and J by 10 bases, and 13 bases separated the two germline ends. The CDR3 reads CASSFRVSDSPLHF. The CDR3 nucleotides are TGTGCCAGCAGCTTCAGGGTATCAGACTCACCCCTCCACTTT.

This rearrangement joins TRBV5-1 to TRBJ1-2; 8 positions agree with TRBD1. V was pared by 3 bases and J by 1 base, with 5 bases of the junction left unmatched. CDR3 length: 15 amino acids. From germline, CDR1 is SGHRS and CDR2 YFSETQ. The CDR3 DNA reads TGCGCCAGCAGCTCTAGGGGACAGGTTAACTATGGCTACACCTTC. Translation: CASSSRGQVNYGYTF.

The chain uses TRBV5-6 and TRBJ2-5; 9 bases agree with TRBD1. The ends lost 4 bases at V and 7 bases at J; junction bases unmatched: 5. The CDR3 runs 13 residues. From germline, CDR1 is SGHDT and CDR2 YYEEEE. In DNA form, the CDR3 reads TGTGCCAGCAGCCACAGGGGGCGGATGACCCAGTACTTC. This codes for CASSHRGRMTQYF.

The rearrangement uses TRBV5-1 and TRBJ2-1; no firm D call. V gave up 4 bases and J gave up 0 bases, with 11 bases separating them. This CDR3 comprises 15 residues. Looked up from germline, CDR1 is SGHRS and CDR2 is YFSETQ. CDR3 sequence reads: CASSPVPSSYNEQFF. In DNA, the CDR3 is TGCGCCAGCAGCCCCGTGCCGAGCTCCTACAATGAGCAGTTCTTC.

The chain joins TRBV4-1 to TRBJ2-7, with 7 bases matching TRBD1. The CDR3 is 15 residues long. Germline assignment: CDR1 MGHRA and CDR2 YSYEKL. With 3 bases clipped from V and 2 bases from J, the junction kept 7 bases outside the gene matches. The DNA for the CDR3 is TGCGCCAGCAGCCATACCCCGACAGGGACCTACGAGCAGTACTTC. Protein product: CASSHTPTGTYEQYF.

The V and J genes are TRBV29-1 and TRBJ2-7; D gene ambiguous. This CDR3 spans 15 amino acids. Germline V gene sequence: CDR1 SQVTM, CDR2 ANQGSEA. V was trimmed by 6 bases and J by 3 bases, leaving 21 bases between them. In DNA form, the CDR3 reads TGCAGCGTGGTACTTGACCCACGACACGACTACGAGCAGTACTTC. Protein product: CSVVLDPRHDYEQYF.

The gene calls are TRBV4-1 and TRBJ2-1, with no clear D. The CDR3 sequence is 13 residues long. Germline CDR1 MGHRA, CDR2 YSYEKL. Trimming took off 5 bases at V and 3 bases at J, with 8 bases between the two ends. In DNA form, the CDR3 reads TGCGCCAGCAGCTTTGTCGGCTACAATGAGCAGTTCTTC. This encodes CASSFVGYNEQFF.